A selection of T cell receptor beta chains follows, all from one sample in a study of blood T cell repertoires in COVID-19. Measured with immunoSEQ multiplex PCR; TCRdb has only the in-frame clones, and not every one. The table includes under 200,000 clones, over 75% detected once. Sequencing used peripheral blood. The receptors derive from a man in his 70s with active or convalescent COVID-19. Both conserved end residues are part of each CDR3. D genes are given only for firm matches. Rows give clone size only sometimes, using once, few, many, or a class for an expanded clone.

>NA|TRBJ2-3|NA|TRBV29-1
TGCAGCGTTGAAGACAGGGCGGATACGCAGTATTTT
CSVEDRADTQYF
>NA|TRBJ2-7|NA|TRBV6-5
TGTGCCAGCTGGACAATAGGGACTCACTACGAGCAGTACTTC
CASWTIGTHYEQYF
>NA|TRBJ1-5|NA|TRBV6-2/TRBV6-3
TGTGCCAGCAGTTCCAGGGGTCCTGAGAGCAATCAGCCCCAGCATTTT
CASSSRGPESNQPQHF
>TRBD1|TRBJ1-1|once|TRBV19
TGTGCCAGTAGTATCGATCCCAGGGGGCGAAGGACTCCTGAAGCTTTCTTT
CASSIDPRGRRTPEAFF
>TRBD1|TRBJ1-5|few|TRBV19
TGTGCCAGTGGCCGGGACAGGGGAGCTAATAGCAATCAGCCCCAGCATTTT
CASGRDRGANSNQPQHF
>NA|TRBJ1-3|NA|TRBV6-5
TGTGCCAGCACCCCAGGTGGGGGGTATCGCACCATATATTTT
CASTPGGGYRTIYF
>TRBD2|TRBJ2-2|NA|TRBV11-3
TGTGCCAGCAGCCCCCTAGCGGGAGAGAACACCGGGGAGCTGTTTTTT
CASSPLAGENTGELFF
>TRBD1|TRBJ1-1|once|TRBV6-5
TGTGCCAGCAGCACTCCGGACAGGCCGCGTGAAGCTTTCTTT
CASSTPDRPREAFF
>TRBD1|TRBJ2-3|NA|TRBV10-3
TGTGCCATCAGAGGACAGGGTCCGTGGGATACGCAGTATTTT
CAIRGQGPWDTQYF
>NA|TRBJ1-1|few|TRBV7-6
TGTGCCAGCAGCGGAAAAGGGGTGATGAACACTGAAGCTTTCTTT
CASSGKGVMNTEAFF
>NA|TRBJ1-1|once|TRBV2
TGTGCCAGCAGTGAATCTCGCCCAGGGGCTTTCTTT
CASSESRPGAFF
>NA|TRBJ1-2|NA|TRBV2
TGTGCCAGCAGTGTGGACAGAAATAACTATGGCTACACCTTC
CASSVDRNNYGYTF
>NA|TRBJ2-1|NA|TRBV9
TGTGCCAGCAGCCCGCAGTGGAATGAGCAGTTCTTC
CASSPQWNEQFF
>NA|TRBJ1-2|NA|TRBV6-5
TGTGCCAGCAGTTACTCGGGCGATTCCTATGGCTACACCTTC
CASSYSGDSYGYTF
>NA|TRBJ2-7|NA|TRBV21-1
TGTGCCAGCAACTCCTCCTACGAGCAGTACTTC
CASNSSYEQYF
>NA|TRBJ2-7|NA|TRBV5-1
TGCGCCAGCAGCTGGGGCGACGTCGCCTACGAGCAGTACTTC
CASSWGDVAYEQYF
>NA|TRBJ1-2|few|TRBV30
TGTGCCTGGAGTGTACCAGGGGATTCTAACTATGGCTACACCTTC
CAWSVPGDSNYGYTF
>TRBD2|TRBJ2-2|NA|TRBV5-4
TGTGCCAGCAGCTTATATACGGGACTAGCGGGGGAAAACACCGGGGAGCTGTTTTTT
CASSLYTGLAGENTGELFF
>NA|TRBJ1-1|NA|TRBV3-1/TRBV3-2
TGTGCCAGCAGCCAGGAGAGTGAAGCTTTCTTT
CASSQESEAFF
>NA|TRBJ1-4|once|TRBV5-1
TGCGCCAGCAGCTTGGTTGGGAGGGCCGACGAAAAACTGTTTTTT
CASSLVGRADEKLFF
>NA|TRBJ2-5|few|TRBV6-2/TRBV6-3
TGTGCCAGCAGTACGGAAGAGACCCAGTACTTC
CASSTEETQYF
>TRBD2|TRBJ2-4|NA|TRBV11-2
TGTGCCAGCAGAGTTCAGGGCGGGGAGGGCATTCAGTACTTC
CASRVQGGEGIQYF
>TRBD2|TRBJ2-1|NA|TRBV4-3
TGCGCCAGCAGCCAAGTAGCGGTACTAGCGGCGGGGAATGAGCAGTTCTTC
CASSQVAVLAAGNEQFF
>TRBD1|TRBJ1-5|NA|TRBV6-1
TGTGCCAGCAGTGAAACTTGGACAGGGGGAAATCAGCCCCAGCATTTT
CASSETWTGGNQPQHF
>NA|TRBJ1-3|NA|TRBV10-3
TGTGCCATCAGTGACCGAGGAACCTCTGGAAACACCATATATTTT
CAISDRGTSGNTIYF
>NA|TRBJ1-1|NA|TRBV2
TGTGCCAGCAGGGGGGCGGGGCGGGAGGTAGCTTTCTTT
CASRGAGREVAFF
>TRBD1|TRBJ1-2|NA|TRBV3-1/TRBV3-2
TGTGCCAGCAGCCAGGACAGGAACTATGGCTACACCTTC
CASSQDRNYGYTF
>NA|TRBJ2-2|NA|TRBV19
TGTGCCAGTAGTATCTCCTCGGGCAGGGGGGACACCGGGGAGCTGTTTTTT
CASSISSGRGDTGELFF
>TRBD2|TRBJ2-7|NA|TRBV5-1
TGCGCCAGCAGCTTGGCTAGCGGAGCCTACGAGCAGTACTTC
CASSLASGAYEQYF
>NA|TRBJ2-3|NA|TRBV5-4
TGTGCCAGCAGCTCCGACTGGACTAGCACAGATACGCAGTATTTT
CASSSDWTSTDTQYF
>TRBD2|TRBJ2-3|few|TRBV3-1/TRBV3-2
TGTGCCAGCAGCCGTAGAACTAGCGGGAGCGCAGATACGCAGTATTTT
CASSRRTSGSADTQYF